This TCR beta chain was observed in a study of CD8 T cells in ankylosing spondylitis. Study outcomes and limitations: As for the disease-linked clones, they showed a CD8+ phenotype and occurred at relatively low frequencies in peripheral blood. Earlier studies detected some motif variants in reactive arthritis synovial fluid and blood. Matched synovial fluid from ankylosing spondylitis patients was reported to be enriched for disease-linked clones.

Details on this clonotype: Antigen: not known.

A single record per CDR3 protein comes from TCRdb applying MiXCR to the 5' RACE reads. The sample records around 340,000 distinct CDR3 sequences, roughly 20% being singletons. Material: blood, either unsorted or a sorted T cell fraction (not recorded which). This TCR derives from a male donor with ankylosing spondylitis or in good health (not recorded which).

The CDR3 DNA reads TGTGCCAGCAGTTTATCGTCGGCGAGGGAGCAGTACTTC. Its protein product is CASSLSSAREQYF. V and J are TRBV12-3 or TRBV12-4 and TRBJ2-7; D is undetermined. Trimming pared 2 bases from V and 7 bases from J, leaving 12 bases between. This CDR3 is 13 amino acids long.